This TCR beta chain was recovered during a study of cytomegalovirus exposure and HLA in healthy donors. Study information: There were fewer than 130 million unique TCR beta sequences, drawn from about 180 million T cells, in an earlier analysis.

The PCR contained 60 Vbeta and 13 Jbeta primers. Method: immunoSEQ multiplex PCR; TCRdb's copy keeps in-frame clones and lacks some. The table has approximately 140,000 clones, over 70% seen once; the top ten hold around 1.9%. There are 15 residues in the CDR3. Deletions cut 1 base from V and 1 base from J, with 8 bases between. Germline assignment: CDR1 SGHDN and CDR2 FVKESK. The sequence was collected from a woman between 40 and 50 years old in good health and CMV-seronegative. This chain uses TRBV14 with TRBJ2-1; D might be TRBD2 (5 bases). Sequences were obtained from PBMCs. The CDR3 here is CASSQVVASYNEQFF. In nucleotides, the CDR3 is TGTGCCAGCAGCCAAGTCGTAGCGTCCTACAATGAGCAGTTCTTC.